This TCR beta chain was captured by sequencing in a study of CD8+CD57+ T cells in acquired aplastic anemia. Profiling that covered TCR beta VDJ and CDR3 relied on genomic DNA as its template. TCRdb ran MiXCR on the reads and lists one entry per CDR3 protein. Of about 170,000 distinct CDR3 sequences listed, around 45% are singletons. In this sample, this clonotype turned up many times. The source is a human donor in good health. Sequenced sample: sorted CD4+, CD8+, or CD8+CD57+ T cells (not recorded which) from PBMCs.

The CDR3 bases are TGCAGTCCGACTCAGAAAGGGCAGAAATATTGGGGCTACACCTTC. Encoded protein: CSPTQKGQKYWGYTF. This rearrangement joins TRBV20-1 to TRBJ1-2; D ambiguous. CDR3 length: 15 amino acids. Deletions cut 8 bases from V and 8 bases from J, with 27 bases between. Germline-derived CDR1 and CDR2 are DFQATT and SNEGSKA (reference sequence).